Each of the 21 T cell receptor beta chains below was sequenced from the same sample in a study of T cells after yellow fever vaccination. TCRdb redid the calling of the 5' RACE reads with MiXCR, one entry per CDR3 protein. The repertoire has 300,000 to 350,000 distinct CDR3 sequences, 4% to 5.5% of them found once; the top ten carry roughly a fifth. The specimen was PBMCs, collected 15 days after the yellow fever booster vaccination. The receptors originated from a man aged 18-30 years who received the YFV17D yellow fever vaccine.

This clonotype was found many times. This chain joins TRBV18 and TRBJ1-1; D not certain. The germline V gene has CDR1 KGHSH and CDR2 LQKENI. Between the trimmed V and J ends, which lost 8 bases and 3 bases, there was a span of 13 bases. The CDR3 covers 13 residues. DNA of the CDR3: TGTGCCAGCCATTCAATCTCGTACACTGAAGCTTTCTTT. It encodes CASHSISYTEAFF.

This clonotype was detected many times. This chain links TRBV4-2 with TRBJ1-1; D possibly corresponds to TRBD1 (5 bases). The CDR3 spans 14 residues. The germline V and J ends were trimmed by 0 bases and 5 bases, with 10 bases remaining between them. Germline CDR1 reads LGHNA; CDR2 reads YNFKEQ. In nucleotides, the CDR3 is TGTGCCAGCAGCCAAGATATCAGGGAGACTGAAGCTTTCTTT. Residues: CASSQDIRETEAFF.

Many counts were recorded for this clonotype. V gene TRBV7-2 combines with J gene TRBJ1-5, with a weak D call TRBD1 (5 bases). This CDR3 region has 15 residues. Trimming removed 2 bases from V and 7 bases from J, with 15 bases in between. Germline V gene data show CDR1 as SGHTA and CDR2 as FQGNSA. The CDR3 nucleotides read TGTGCCAGCAGCTTATTGAGTTCCGGGACGCAGCCCCAGCATTTT. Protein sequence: CASSLLSSGTQPQHF.

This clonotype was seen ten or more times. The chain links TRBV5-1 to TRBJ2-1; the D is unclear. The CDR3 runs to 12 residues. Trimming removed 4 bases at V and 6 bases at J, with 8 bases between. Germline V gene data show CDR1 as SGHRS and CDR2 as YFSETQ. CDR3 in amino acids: CASSNDINEQFF. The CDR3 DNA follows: TGCGCCAGCAGCAACGACATCAATGAGCAGTTCTTC. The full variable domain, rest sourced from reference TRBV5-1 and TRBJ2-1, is KAGVTQTPRYLIKTRGQQVTLSCSPISGHRSVSWYQQTPGQGLQFLFEYFSETQRNKGNFPGRFSGRQFSNSRSEMNVSTLELGDSALYLCASSNDINEQFFGPGTRLTVL.

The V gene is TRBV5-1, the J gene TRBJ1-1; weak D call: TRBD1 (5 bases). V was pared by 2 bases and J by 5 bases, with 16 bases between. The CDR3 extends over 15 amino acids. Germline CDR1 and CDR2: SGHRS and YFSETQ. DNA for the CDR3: TGCGCCAGCAGCTTAGGACCCGGGGGGAGTACTGAAGCTTTCTTT. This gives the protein CASSLGPGGSTEAFF.

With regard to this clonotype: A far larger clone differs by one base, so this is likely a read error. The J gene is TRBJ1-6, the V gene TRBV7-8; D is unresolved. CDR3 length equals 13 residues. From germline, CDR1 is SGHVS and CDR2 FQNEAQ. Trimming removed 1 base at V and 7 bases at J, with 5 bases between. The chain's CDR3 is CASSLVGNSPLHF. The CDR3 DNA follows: TGTGCCAGCAGCTTAGTGGGGAATTCACCCCTCCACTTT.

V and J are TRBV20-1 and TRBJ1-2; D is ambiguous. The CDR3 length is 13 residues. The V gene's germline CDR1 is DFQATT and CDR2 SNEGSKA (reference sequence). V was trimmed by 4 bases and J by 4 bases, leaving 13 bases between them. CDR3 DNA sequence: TGCAGTGCTAACAATCCGACACCCTATGGCTACACCTTC. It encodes CSANNPTPYGYTF.

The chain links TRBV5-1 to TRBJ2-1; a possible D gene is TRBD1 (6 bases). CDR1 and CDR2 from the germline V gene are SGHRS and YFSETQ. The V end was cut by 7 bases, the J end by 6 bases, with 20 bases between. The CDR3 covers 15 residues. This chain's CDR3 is CASEGVRTGVNEQFF. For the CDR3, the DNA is TGCGCCAGCGAGGGGGTCCGAACAGGAGTCAATGAGCAGTTCTTC.

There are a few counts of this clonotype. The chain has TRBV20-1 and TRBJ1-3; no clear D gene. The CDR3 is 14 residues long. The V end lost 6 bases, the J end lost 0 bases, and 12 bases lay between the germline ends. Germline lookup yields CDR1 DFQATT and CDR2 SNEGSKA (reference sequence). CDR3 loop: CSAPSRDSGNTIYF. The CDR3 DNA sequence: TGCAGTGCCCCGTCACGGGACTCTGGAAACACCATATATTTT.

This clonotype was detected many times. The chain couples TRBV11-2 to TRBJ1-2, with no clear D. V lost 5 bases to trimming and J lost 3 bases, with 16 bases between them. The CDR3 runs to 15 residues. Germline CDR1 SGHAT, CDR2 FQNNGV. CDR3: CASSPVAREYYGYTF. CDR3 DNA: TGTGCCAGCAGCCCCGTAGCAAGGGAGTACTATGGCTACACCTTC.

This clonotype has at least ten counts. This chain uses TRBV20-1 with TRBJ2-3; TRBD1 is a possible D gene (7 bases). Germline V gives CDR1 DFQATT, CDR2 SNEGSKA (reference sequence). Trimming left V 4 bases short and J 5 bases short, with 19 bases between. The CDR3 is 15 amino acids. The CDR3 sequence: CSAKGQGGGVDTQYF. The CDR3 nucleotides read TGCAGTGCTAAGGGGCAAGGAGGGGGCGTAGATACGCAGTATTTT.

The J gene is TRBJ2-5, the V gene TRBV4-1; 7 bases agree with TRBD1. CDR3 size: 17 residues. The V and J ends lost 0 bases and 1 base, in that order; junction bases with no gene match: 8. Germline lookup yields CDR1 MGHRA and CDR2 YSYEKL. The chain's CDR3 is CASSQEVSRGPQETQYF. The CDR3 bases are TGCGCCAGCAGCCAAGAGGTTTCGAGGGGGCCCCAAGAGACCCAGTACTTC.

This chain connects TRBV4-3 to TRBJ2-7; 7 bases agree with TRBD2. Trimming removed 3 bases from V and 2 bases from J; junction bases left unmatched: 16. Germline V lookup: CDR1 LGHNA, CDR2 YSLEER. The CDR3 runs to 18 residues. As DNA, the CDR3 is TGCGCCAGCAGCCACCAACTCGGGACTGCGGGGGAGCCCTACGAGCAGTACTTC. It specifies CASSHQLGTAGEPYEQYF.

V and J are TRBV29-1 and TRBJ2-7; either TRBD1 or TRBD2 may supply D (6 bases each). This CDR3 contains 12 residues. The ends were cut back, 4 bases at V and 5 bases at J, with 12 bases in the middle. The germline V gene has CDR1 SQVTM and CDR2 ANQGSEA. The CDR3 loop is CSVGGPGDEQYV. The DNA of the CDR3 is TGCAGCGTTGGGGGGCCGGGGGACGAGCAGTACGTC.

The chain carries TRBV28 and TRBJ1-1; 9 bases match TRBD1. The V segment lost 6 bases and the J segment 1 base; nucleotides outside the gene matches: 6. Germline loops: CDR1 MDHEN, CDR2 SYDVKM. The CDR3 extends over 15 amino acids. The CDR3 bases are TGTGCCAGCAGACCCCCGGGACAGGGGAACACTGAAGCTTTCTTT. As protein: CASRPPGQGNTEAFF.

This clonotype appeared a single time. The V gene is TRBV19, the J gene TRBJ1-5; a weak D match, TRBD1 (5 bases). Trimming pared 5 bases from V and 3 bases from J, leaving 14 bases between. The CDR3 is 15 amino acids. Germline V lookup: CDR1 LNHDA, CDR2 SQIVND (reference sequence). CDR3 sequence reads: CASSETVGINQPQHF. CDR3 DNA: TGTGCCAGTAGTGAGACAGTGGGGATCAATCAGCCCCAGCATTTT.

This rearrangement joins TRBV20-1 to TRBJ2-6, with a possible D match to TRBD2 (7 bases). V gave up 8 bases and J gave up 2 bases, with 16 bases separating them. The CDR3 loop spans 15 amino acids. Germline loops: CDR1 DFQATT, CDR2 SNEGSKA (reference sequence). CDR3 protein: CSSPRGGPGANVLTF. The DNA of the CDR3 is TGCAGTTCACCGAGGGGGGGCCCTGGGGCCAACGTCCTGACTTTC.

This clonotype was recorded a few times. The CDR3 here is CSARDFRAIDSSNQPQHF. The CDR3 DNA is TGCAGTGCTAGAGATTTCCGCGCGATCGACAGTAGCAATCAGCCCCAGCATTTT. The rearrangement links TRBV20-1 to TRBJ1-5; D is perhaps TRBD1 (5 bases). V lost 0 bases to trimming and J lost 0 bases, with 18 bases between them. Germline V lookup: CDR1 DFQATT, CDR2 SNEGSKA (reference sequence). This CDR3 region has 18 residues.

The CDR3: CASSPRLDVGETQYF. Here the CDR3 DNA reads TGTGCCAGCAGCCCGAGACTAGACGTAGGGGAGACCCAGTACTTC. This chain connects TRBV6-5 to TRBJ2-5, with TRBD2 as a possible D gene (6 bases). V was trimmed by 6 bases and J by 5 bases, leaving 19 bases between them. The germline V gene has CDR1 MNHEY and CDR2 SVGAGI. The CDR3 contains 15 residues.

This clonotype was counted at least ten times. CDR3 in amino acids: CASSLLRVVNTEAFF. The CDR3 coding sequence is TGTGCCAGCAGCTTACTCAGGGTAGTCAACACTGAAGCTTTCTTT. This chain uses TRBV7-9 with TRBJ1-1; D may be TRBD1 (5 bases). Trimming stripped 2 bases from V and 2 bases from J, with 12 bases between. The V gene's germline CDR1 is SEHNR and CDR2 FQNEAQ (reference sequence). The CDR3 consists of 15 residues.

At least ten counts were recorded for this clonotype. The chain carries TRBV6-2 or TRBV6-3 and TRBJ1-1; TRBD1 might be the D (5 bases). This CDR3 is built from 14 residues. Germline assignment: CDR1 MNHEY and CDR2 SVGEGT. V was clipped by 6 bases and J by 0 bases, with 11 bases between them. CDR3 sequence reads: CASSLSTVNTEAFF. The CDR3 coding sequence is TGTGCCAGCAGCCTTTCGACAGTGAACACTGAAGCTTTCTTT.